Reported below is one T cell receptor beta chain. The repertoire was sequenced with immunoSEQ multiplex PCR; TCRdb's copy has only in-frame clones and lacks some. This table holds 190,000 or so clones, less than 90% found once. This CDR3 comprises 15 residues. V was pared by 5 bases and J by 6 bases, with 6 bases of the junction left unmatched. Looked up from germline, CDR1 is SGHVS and CDR2 is FQNEAQ. The data derive from a study of blood T cell repertoires in COVID-19. Turning to the study itself: T cells, B-cell-depleted T cells, or PBMCs supplied cDNA or gDNA.

The chain couples TRBV7-8 to TRBJ1-4; 10 bases are shared with TRBD1. The TCR comes from a woman in her thirties who had been exposed to COVID-19. The sequencing input was PBMCs or T cells enriched from blood (not recorded which). CDR3 amino acids: CASSPWDRGDEKLFF. In DNA form, the CDR3 reads TGTGCCAGCAGCCCATGGGACAGGGGTGATGAAAAACTGTTTTTT.